Below are 10 T cell receptor beta chains sequenced from a single sample in a study of T cells in Graves' hyperthyroidism and ophthalmopathy. Amplification yielded TCR beta CDR3 regions, with RNA transcripts as the source. Carried out on the TCR CDR3, a first-round RT-PCR used the HTBI primer set. MiXCR, applied by TCRdb to the multiplex PCR reads, yields one record per CDR3 protein. The sample shows hundreds of thousands of distinct CDR3 sequences, roughly 15% of them seen only once. Material for sequencing was blood. The receptors stem from a woman aged 40 to 49 with Graves' hyperthyroidism.

The CDR3 here is CASSYHSTGELFF. CDR3 sequence (DNA): TGTGCCAGCAGTTACCATTCCACCGGGGAGCTGTTTTTT. The V gene is TRBV6-5, the J gene TRBJ2-2, with D unresolved. CDR1 is MNHEY and CDR2 is SVGAGI in the germline V gene. This CDR3 spans 13 amino acids. Trimming shortened V by 2 bases and J by 4 bases, and 5 bases separated the two germline ends.

There are a few counts of this clonotype. This chain links TRBV20-1 with TRBJ1-2, with D perhaps matching TRBD1 (5 bases). The CDR3 is 12 amino acids. Deletions cut 6 bases from V and 7 bases from J, with 15 bases between. Germline CDR1 and CDR2: DFQATT and SNEGSKA (reference sequence). The CDR3 is CSAVISGVGYTF. The CDR3 coding sequence is TGCAGTGCCGTTATCTCGGGGGTTGGCTACACCTTC.

The table lists this clonotype with a few counts. The J gene is TRBJ2-5, the V gene TRBV20-1, with 11 bases lining up with TRBD2. The CDR3 runs 15 residues. Trimming cost V 5 bases and J 4 bases; bases outside gene matches: 9. The germline V gene has CDR1 DFQATT and CDR2 SNEGSKA (reference sequence). The CDR3 region is CSAFPGLAGGETQYF. CDR3 nucleotide sequence: TGCAGTGCTTTCCCTGGTCTAGCGGGAGGAGAGACCCAGTACTTC.

This clonotype came up many times. This rearrangement joins TRBV5-1 to TRBJ1-1; 7 bases are a match to TRBD1. The CDR3 is 14 residues long. The V gene's germline CDR1 is SGHRS and CDR2 YFSETQ. Trimming removed 6 bases from V and 1 base from J; junction bases left unmatched: 6. DNA for the CDR3: TGCGCCAGCACCCCCGGGACAGAGAACACTGAAGCTTTCTTT. This gives the protein CASTPGTENTEAFF. Full variable domain (remainder filled in from reference TRBV5-1 and TRBJ1-1): KAGVTQTPRYLIKTRGQQVTLSCSPISGHRSVSWYQQTPGQGLQFLFEYFSETQRNKGNFPGRFSGRQFSNSRSEMNVSTLELGDSALYLCASTPGTENTEAFFGQGTRLTVV.

This clonotype was seen at least ten times. V and J are TRBV2 and TRBJ1-5, with D unresolved. V dropped 3 bases and J dropped 0 bases, with 6 bases sitting between them. The CDR3 sequence is 14 residues long. CDR1 and CDR2 (germline): SNHLY, FYNNEI. CDR3 protein: CASSDNYSNQPQHF. The DNA for the CDR3 is TGTGCCAGCAGTGACAACTATAGCAATCAGCCCCAGCATTTT.

There are many counts of this clonotype. The rearrangement joins TRBV6-1 to TRBJ1-1; unclear D gene. The germline V and J ends were trimmed by 6 bases and 0 bases, with 17 bases remaining between them. Germline CDR1 reads MNHNS; CDR2 reads SASEGT. The CDR3 is 16 amino acids. This chain's CDR3 is CASSRDGLKMNTEAFF. The CDR3 region has the DNA TGTGCCAGCAGCCGCGACGGCCTTAAAATGAACACTGAAGCTTTCTTT.

The V gene is TRBV25-1, the J gene TRBJ1-1, with no clear D. The CDR3 covers 14 residues. CDR1 is MGHDK, CDR2 SYGVNS, per germline. V gave up 8 bases and J gave up 0 bases, with 13 bases separating them. The CDR3 nucleotides read TGTGCCAGCTCCCGCCCGGGCATGAACACTGAAGCTTTCTTT. Protein product: CASSRPGMNTEAFF.

This rearrangement joins TRBV7-2 to TRBJ1-4; the match to TRBD1 covers 11 bases. The CDR3 spans 15 residues. V dropped 1 base and J dropped 8; count of bases not matched to a gene: 3. The germline gives CDR1 SGHTA, CDR2 FQGNSA. In nucleotides, the CDR3 is TGTGCCAGCAGCTTAGGGGACAGGGGGGGGGAAAAACTGTTTTTT. As protein: CASSLGDRGGEKLFF.

This clonotype was counted once. This rearrangement joins TRBV19 to TRBJ1-1; the D is unclear. V lost 3 bases and J lost 7, with 21 bases in between. This CDR3 has 16 amino acids. The germline gives CDR1 LNHDA, CDR2 SQIVND (reference sequence). CDR3: CASSIREVPRTSEAFF. The CDR3 DNA reads as TGTGCCAGTAGTATTCGTGAAGTGCCCAGAACCAGTGAAGCTTTCTTT. Variable domain in full (rest from reference TRBV19 and TRBJ1-1): DGGITQSPKYLFRKEGQNVTLSCEQNLNHDAMYWYRQDPGQGLRLIYYSQIVNDFQKGDIAEGYSVSREKKESFPLTVTSAQKNPTAFYLCASSIREVPRTSEAFFGQGTRLTVV.

Many counts were recorded for this clonotype. The rearrangement links TRBV2 to TRBJ2-7, with unresolved D. The CDR3 is 13 amino acids. V lost 6 bases and J lost 6, with 15 bases in between. Germline assignment: CDR1 SNHLY and CDR2 FYNNEI. The CDR3 DNA is TGTGCCAGCAGAATCGACGTTTCTGGCGAGCAGTACTTC. This encodes CASRIDVSGEQYF. Combining the CDR3 with reference TRBV2 and TRBJ2-7 gives the whole variable domain EPEVTQTPSHQVTQMGQEVILRCVPISNHLYFYWYRQILGQKVEFLVSFYNNEISEKSEIFDDQFSVERPDGSNFTLKIRSTKLEDSAMYFCASRIDVSGEQYFGPGTRLTVT.